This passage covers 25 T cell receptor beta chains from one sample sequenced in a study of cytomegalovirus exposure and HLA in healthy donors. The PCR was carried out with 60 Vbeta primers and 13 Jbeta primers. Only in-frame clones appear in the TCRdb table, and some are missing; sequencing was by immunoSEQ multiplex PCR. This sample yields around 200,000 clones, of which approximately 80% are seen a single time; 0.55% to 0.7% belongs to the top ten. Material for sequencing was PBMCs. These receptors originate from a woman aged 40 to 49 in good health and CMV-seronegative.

For the CDR3, the DNA is TGTGCCAGCAGTGAACCAGGGAGGGCCGATGGCTACACCTTC. Residues: CASSEPGRADGYTF. The chain joins TRBV25-1 to TRBJ1-2, with D perhaps TRBD1 (5 bases). Germline V gives CDR1 MGHDK, CDR2 SYGVNS. The CDR3 is 14 residues long. Trimming pared 2 bases from V and 6 bases from J, leaving 13 bases between.

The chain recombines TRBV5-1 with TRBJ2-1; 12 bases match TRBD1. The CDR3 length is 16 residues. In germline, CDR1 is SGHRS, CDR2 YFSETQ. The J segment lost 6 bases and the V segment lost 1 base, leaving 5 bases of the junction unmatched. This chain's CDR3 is CASSLWDRGLGNEQFF. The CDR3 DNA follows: TGCGCCAGCAGCTTGTGGGACAGGGGGCTCGGCAATGAGCAGTTCTTC. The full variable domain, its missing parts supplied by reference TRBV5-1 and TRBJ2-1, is KAGVTQTPRYLIKTRGQQVTLSCSPISGHRSVSWYQQTPGQGLQFLFEYFSETQRNKGNFPGRFSGRQFSNSRSEMNVSTLELGDSALYLCASSLWDRGLGNEQFFGPGTRLTVL.

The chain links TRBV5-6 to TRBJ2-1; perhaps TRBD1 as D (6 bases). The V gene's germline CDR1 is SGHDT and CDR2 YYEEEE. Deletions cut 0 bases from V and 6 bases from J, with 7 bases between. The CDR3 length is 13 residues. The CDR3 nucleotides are TGTGCCAGCAGCTTGGACAGGGTCAATGAGCAGTTCTTC. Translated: CASSLDRVNEQFF.

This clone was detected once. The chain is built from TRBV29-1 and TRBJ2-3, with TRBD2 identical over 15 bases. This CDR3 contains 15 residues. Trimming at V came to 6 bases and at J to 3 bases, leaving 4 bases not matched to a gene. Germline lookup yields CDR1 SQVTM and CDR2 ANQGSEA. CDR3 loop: CSVDGLAGGTDTQYF. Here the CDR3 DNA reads TGCAGCGTCGACGGACTAGCGGGGGGGACAGATACGCAGTATTTT.

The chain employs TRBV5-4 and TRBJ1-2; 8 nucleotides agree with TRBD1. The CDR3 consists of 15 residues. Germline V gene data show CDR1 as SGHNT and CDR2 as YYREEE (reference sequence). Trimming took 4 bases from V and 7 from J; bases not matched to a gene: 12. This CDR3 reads CASSIPQGVTSGYTF. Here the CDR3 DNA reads TGTGCCAGCAGCATACCACAGGGGGTAACGAGTGGCTACACCTTC.

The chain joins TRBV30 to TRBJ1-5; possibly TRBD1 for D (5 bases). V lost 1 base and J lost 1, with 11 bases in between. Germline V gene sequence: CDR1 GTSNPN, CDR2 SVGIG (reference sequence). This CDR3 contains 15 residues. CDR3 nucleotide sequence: TGTGCCTGGAGTGCAGGGCGTTTAAGCAATCAGCCCCAGCATTTT. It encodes CAWSAGRLSNQPQHF. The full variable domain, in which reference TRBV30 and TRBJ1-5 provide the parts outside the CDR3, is SQTIHQWPATLVQPVGSPLSLECTVEGTSNPNLYWYRQAAGRGLQLLFYSVGIGQISSEVPQNLSASRPQDRQFILSSKKLLLSDSGFYLCAWSAGRLSNQPQHFGDGTRLSIL.

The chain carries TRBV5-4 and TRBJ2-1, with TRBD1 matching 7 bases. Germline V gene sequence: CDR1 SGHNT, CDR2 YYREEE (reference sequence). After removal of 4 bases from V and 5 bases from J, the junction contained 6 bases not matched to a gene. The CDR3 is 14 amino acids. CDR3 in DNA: TGTGCCAGCAGCCCCTCGACAGGGCACAATGAGCAGTTCTTC. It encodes CASSPSTGHNEQFF.

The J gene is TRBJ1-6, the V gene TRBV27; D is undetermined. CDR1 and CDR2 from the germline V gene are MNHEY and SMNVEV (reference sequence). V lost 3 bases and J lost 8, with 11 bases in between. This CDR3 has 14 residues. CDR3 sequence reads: CASSFRPGDSPLHF. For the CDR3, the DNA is TGTGCCAGCAGTTTTAGGCCGGGTGATTCACCCCTCCACTTT.

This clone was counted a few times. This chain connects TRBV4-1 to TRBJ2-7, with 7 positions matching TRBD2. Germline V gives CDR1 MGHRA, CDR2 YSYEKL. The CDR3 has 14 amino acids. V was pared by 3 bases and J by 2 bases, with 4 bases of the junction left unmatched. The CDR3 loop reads CASSQSLAAYEQYF. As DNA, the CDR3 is TGCGCCAGCAGCCAGTCGCTAGCGGCCTACGAGCAGTACTTC.

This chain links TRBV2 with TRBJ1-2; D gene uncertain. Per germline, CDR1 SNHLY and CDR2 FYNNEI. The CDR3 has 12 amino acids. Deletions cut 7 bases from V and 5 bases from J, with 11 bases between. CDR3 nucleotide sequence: TGTGCCAGCAAGGGAGACCTTTATGGCTACACCTTC. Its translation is CASKGDLYGYTF.

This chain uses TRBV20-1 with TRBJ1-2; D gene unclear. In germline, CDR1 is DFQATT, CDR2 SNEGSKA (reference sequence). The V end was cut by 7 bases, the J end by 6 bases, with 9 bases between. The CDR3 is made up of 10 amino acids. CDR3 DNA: TGCAGTGGGGCGCTCCATGGCTACACCTTC. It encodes CSGALHGYTF.

The CDR3 sequence: CAWSAIRWTEAFF. CDR3 bases: TGTGCCTGGAGTGCAATCAGGTGGACTGAAGCTTTCTTT. The chain is built from TRBV30 and TRBJ1-1; D is ambiguous. Between the trimmed V and J ends, which lost 1 base and 5 bases, there was a span of 11 bases. Germline CDR1 reads GTSNPN; CDR2 reads SVGIG (reference sequence). This CDR3 region has 13 residues.

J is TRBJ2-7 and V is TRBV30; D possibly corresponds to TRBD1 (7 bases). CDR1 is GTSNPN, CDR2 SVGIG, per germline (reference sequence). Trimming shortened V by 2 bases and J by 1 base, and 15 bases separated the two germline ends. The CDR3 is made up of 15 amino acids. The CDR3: CAWSQGGKASYEQYF. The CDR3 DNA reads TGTGCCTGGAGTCAGGGGGGCAAGGCGTCCTACGAGCAGTACTTC.

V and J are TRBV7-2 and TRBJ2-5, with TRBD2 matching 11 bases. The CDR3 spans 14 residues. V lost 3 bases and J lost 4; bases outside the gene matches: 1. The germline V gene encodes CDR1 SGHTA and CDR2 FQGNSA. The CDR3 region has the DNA TGTGCCAGCAGCTTTAGCGGGGGGGGAGAGACCCAGTACTTC. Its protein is CASSFSGGGETQYF.

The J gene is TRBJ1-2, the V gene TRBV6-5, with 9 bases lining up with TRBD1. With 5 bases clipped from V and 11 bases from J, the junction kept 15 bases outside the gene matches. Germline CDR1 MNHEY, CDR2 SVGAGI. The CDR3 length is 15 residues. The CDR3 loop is CASSLQTGGKGKYTF. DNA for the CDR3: TGTGCCAGCAGTCTACAGACAGGGGGGAAGGGGAAGTACACCTTC.

The CDR3 DNA sequence: TGTGCCAGCAGCTTATGGGGAGCAGATGGCAATCAGCCCCAGCATTTT. Its protein product is CASSLWGADGNQPQHF. The chain combines TRBV7-9 with TRBJ1-5; the D is unclear. The CDR3 is 16 residues long. Trimming stripped 2 bases from V and 2 bases from J, with 13 bases between. Germline CDR1 is SEHNR and CDR2 is FQNEAQ (reference sequence).

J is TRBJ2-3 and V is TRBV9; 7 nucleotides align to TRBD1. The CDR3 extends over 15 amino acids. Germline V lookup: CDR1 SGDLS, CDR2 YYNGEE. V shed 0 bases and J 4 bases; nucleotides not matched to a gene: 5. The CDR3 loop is CASSVVGGKSDTQYF. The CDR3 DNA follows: TGTGCCAGCAGCGTAGTAGGGGGCAAGTCAGATACGCAGTATTTT.

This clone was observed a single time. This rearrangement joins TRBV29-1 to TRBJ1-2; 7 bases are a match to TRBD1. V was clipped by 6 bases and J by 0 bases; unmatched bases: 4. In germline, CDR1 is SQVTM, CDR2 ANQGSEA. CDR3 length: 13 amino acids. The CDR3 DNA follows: TGCAGCGTGACAGGGAGAGCTAACTATGGCTACACCTTC. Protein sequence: CSVTGRANYGYTF.

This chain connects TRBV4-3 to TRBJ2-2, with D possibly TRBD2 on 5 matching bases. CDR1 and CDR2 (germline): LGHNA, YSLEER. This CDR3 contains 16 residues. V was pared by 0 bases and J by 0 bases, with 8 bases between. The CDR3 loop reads CASSQEPGTNTGELFF. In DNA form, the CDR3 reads TGCGCCAGCAGCCAAGAACCGGGGACGAACACCGGGGAGCTGTTTTTT.

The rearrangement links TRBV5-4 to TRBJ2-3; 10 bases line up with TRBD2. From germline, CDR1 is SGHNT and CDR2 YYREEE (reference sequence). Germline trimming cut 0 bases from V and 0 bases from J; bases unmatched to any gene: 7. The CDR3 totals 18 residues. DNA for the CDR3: TGTGCCAGCAGCTTGGGGCTAGCGGGGGTCGCTAGCACAGATACGCAGTATTTT. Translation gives CASSLGLAGVASTDTQYF.

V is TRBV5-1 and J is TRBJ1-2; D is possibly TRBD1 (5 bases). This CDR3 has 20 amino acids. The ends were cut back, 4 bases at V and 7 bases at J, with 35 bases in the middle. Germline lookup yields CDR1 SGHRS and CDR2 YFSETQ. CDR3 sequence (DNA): TGCGCCAGCAGCCCCCTATCCGATACGCGTCGGGAGGGGCTTGGTCGTGGCTACACCTTC. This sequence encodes CASSPLSDTRREGLGRGYTF.

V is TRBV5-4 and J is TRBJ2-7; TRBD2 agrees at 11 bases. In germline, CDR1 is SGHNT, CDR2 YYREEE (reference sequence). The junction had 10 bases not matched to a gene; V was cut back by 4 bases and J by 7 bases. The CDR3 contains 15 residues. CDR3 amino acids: CASSKPGLADGEQYF. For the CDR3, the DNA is TGTGCCAGCAGCAAACCGGGACTAGCGGATGGGGAGCAGTACTTC.

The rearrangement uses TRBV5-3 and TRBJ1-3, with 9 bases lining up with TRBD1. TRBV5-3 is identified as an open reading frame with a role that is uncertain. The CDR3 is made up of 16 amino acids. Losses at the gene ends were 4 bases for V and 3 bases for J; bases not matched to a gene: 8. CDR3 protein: CARSGTGGCGGNTIYF. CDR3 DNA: TGTGCCAGAAGCGGAACAGGGGGCTGTGGTGGAAACACCATATATTTT.

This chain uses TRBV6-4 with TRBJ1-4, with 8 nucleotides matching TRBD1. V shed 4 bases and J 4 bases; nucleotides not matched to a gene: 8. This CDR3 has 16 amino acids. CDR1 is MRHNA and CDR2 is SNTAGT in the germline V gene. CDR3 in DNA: TGTGCCAGCAGTGCCGGTATTGGGACAGGTAATGAAAAACTGTTTTTT. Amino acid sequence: CASSAGIGTGNEKLFF.

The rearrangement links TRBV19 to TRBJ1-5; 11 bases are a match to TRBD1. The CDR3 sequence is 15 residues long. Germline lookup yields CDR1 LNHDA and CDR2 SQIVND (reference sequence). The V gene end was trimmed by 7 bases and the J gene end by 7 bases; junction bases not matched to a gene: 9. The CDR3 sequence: CASTVGQGAKQPQHF. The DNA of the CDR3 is TGTGCCAGTACCGTTGGACAGGGGGCGAAACAGCCCCAGCATTTT.